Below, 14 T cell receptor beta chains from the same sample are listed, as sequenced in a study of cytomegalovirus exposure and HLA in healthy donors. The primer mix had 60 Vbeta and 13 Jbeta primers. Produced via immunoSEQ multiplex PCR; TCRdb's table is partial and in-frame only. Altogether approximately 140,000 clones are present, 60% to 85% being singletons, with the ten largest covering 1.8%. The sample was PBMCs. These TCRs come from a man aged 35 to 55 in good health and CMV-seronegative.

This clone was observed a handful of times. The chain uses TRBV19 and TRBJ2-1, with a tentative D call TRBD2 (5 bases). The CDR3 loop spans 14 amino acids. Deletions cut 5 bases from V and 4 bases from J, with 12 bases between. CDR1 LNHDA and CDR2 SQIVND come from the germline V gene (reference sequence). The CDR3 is CASSPLWEYNEQFF. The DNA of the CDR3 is TGTGCCAGTAGTCCCCTTTGGGAGTACAATGAGCAGTTCTTC.

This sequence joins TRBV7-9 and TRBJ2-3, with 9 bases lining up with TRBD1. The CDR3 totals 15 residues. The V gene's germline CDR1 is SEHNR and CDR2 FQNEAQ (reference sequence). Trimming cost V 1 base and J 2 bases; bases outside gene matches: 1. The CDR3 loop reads CASSLVQGATDTQYF. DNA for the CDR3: TGTGCCAGCAGCTTAGTACAGGGGGCCACAGATACGCAGTATTTT.

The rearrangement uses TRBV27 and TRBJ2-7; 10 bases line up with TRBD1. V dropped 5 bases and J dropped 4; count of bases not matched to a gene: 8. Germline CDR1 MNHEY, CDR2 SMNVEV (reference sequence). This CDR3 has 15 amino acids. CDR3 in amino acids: CASSPWTGGNYEQYF. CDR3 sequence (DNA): TGTGCCAGCAGTCCCTGGACAGGGGGGAATTACGAGCAGTACTTC.

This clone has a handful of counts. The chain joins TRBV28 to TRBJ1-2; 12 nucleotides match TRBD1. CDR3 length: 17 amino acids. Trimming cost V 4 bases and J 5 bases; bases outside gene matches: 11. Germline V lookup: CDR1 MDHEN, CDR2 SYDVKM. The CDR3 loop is CASSSSGTGGRLYGYTF. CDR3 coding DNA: TGTGCCAGCAGTTCCTCCGGGACAGGGGGCCGGCTGTATGGCTACACCTTC.

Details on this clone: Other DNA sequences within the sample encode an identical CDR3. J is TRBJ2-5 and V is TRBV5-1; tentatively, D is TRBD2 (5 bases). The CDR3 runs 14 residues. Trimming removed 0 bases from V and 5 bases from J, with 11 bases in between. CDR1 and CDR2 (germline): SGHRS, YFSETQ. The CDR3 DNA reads TGCGCCAGCAGCTTGGTGGCGGGTGCGGAGACCCAGTACTTC. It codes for CASSLVAGAETQYF.

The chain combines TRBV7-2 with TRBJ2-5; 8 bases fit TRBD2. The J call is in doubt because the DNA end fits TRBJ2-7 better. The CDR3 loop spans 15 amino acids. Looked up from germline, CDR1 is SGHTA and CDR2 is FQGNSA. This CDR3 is CASSRGSGGSYEQYF. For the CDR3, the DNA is TGTGCCAGCAGCCGGGGAAGCGGGGGCTCCTACGAGCAGTACTTC.

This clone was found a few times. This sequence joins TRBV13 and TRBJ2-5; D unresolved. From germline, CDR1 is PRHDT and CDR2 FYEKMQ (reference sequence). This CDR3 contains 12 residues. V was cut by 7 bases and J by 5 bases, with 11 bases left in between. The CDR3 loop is CASTPVMETQYF. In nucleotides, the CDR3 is TGTGCCAGCACCCCCGTAATGGAGACCCAGTACTTC.

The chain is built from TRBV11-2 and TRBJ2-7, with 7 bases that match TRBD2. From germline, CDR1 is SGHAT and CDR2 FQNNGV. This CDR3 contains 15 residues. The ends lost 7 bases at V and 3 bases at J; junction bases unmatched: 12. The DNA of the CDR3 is TGTGCCAGCAAAGTCGGTTGGGAGCGGGGCTACGAGCAGTACTTC. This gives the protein CASKVGWERGYEQYF.

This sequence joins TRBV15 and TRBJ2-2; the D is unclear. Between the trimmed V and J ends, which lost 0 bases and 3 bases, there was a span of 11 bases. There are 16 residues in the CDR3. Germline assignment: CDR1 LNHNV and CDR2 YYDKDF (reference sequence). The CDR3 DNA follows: TGTGCCACCAGCAGAGATGAGTACGCGGACACCGGGGAGCTGTTTTTT. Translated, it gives CATSRDEYADTGELFF.

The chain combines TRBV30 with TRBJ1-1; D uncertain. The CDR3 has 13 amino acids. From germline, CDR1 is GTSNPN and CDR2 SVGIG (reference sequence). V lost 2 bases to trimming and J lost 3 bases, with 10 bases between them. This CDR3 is CAWSPTPYTEAFF. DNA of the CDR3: TGTGCCTGGAGTCCGACACCCTACACTGAAGCTTTCTTT.

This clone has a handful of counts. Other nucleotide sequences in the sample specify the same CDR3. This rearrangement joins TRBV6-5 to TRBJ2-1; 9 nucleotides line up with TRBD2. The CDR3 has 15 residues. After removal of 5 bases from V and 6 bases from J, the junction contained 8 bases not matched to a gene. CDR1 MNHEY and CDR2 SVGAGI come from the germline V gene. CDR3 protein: CASSVTSGPPNEQFF. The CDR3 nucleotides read TGTGCCAGCAGTGTGACTAGCGGACCTCCCAATGAGCAGTTCTTC.

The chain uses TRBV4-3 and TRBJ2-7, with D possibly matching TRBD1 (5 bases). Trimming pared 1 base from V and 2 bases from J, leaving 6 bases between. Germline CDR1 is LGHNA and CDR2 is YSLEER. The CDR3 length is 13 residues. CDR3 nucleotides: TGCGCCAGCAGCCAAGGGACAACCTACGAGCAGTACTTC. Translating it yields CASSQGTTYEQYF.

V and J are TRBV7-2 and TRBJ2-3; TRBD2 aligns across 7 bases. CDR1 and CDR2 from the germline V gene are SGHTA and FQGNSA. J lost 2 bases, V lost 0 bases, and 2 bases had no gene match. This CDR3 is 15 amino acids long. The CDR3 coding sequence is TGTGCCAGCAGCTTAGCGGCGGGAGACACAGATACGCAGTATTTT. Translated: CASSLAAGDTDTQYF.

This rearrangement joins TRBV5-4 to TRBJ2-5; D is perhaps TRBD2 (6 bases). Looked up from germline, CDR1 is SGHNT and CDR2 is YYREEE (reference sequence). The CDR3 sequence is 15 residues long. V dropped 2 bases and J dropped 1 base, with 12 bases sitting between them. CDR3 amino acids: CASSFLGGVQETQYF. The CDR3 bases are TGTGCCAGCAGCTTCTTGGGCGGGGTCCAAGAGACCCAGTACTTC.